This T cell receptor beta chain was captured in a study of blood T cell dynamics during melanoma immunotherapy. Study-level results: Disease-control patients' PBMC repertoires became either more clonal or more diverse at W3.

The CDR3 has 13 residues. Germline CDR1 SGHKS, CDR2 YYEKEE (reference sequence). V was cut by 5 bases and J by 1 base, with 9 bases left in between. Sequencing used immunoSEQ multiplex PCR; TCRdb keeps in-frame clones, though not all of them. Among approximately 15,000 clones listed, more than 75% were seen once. This clone was observed a handful of times. Its matching antigen is unknown. The time point: pre-treatment baseline. Blood was drawn before treatment and at week 3 after checkpoint blockade. No patient had earlier systemic cancer treatment, concurrent immunosuppressants, or another active cancer.

The rearrangement uses TRBV5-5 and TRBJ1-1; D remains unclear. The material sequenced was blood, taken from a patient treated with checkpoint blockade. This sequence was found in a human donor with melanoma. The CDR3: CASRLDRNTEAFF. In DNA, the CDR3 is TGTGCCAGCAGACTGGATCGGAACACTGAAGCTTTCTTT.